The text below deals with one T cell receptor (beta chain). The CDR3 carries no conserved terminal phenylalanine or tryptophan, so it likely arises from a read error. Because the CDR3's place on the DNA is in doubt, the DNA is left out and the CDR3 is given as listed by TCRdb. This PCR relied on a set of 60 Vbeta primers and 13 Jbeta primers. Produced via immunoSEQ multiplex PCR; TCRdb's table is partial and in-frame only. Here the sample spans about 220,000 clones, approximately 70% being singletons. Germline values: CDR1 LGHNA, CDR2 YNFKEQ. The CDR3 spans 12 amino acids, including both terminal residues. This entry belongs to a study of cytomegalovirus exposure and HLA in healthy donors.

This TCR derives from a woman aged 25 to 39 in good health and CMV-seronegative. This rearrangement joins TRBV4-2 to TRBJ1-4; the tabulated D call, TRBD1, remains unverified against the DNA. The sample comprised PBMCs. Here the CDR3 reads CASSQDFPGTVD.